One T cell receptor beta chain is described in this entry. Its antigen is still unknown. The Oncomine TCR Beta short-read assay was applied to DNA of cultured CD4+ T cells. In TCRdb, the PCR reads were re-called with MiXCR into one record per CDR3 protein. Of roughly 3,200 distinct CDR3 sequences listed, around three quarters are singletons. This sample stems from a study of vaccination and CD4 T cells after COVID-19. Study-wide context: Six male and four female convalescents took part, two of them Hispanic.

The CDR3 covers 14 residues. From germline, CDR1 is SNHLY and CDR2 FYNNEI. The V and J ends lost 3 bases and 4 bases respectively, with 9 bases between them. Treatment denoted: approximately 9-day PBMC culture with coronavirus spike peptide pools or control peptides (ViraFEST assay). First, ViraFEST expanded antigen-specific T cells with peptide pools, and next it sequenced the TCRs. The source of this sequence is a human donor who had recovered from COVID-19. V gene TRBV2 combines with J gene TRBJ2-2; D tentatively reads TRBD1 or TRBD2 (6 bases each). Sequenced sample: CD4+ T cells from blood, cultured in vitro. The CDR3 DNA reads TGTGCCAGCAGTGAGGAGGGGGGCACCGGGGAGCTGTTTTTT. Its translation is CASSEEGGTGELFF.